The source of this T cell receptor beta chain is a study of a mutant IDH1 vaccine in newly diagnosed glioma. Whole-study context: Vaccinations, eight in total, occurred in weeks 1, 3, 5, 7, 11, 15, 19, 23. Patients received vaccination from 4-6 weeks after radiotherapy alone, or with temozolomide cycles.

This CDR3 is 15 amino acids long. From germline, CDR1 is MNHEY and CDR2 SVGAGI. V gave up 0 bases and J gave up 3 bases, with 8 bases separating them. Here immunoSEQ multiplex PCR was the method, and the copy in TCRdb shows in-frame clones only, minus some. The table has some 70,000 clones, around 82% seen once. Points from the study as a whole: Of the patients, roughly 95% had vaccine-induced immune responses. Pseudoprogression appears to have had no connection to changes in top peripheral T cell clonotypes.

Stated time point: week 23, last vaccination. Doses consisted of 300 ug of mutant IDH1 20-mer peptide each, paired with topical imiquimod. On this clone: Its target is not known.

The sequencing here drew on PBMCs, taken from a glioma patient whose treatment included an IDH1 peptide vaccine. This receptor was obtained from a man aged 18 to 29 with glioma. The rearrangement joins TRBV6-5 to TRBJ2-2, with D perhaps TRBD1 (6 bases). For the CDR3, the DNA is TGTGCCAGCAGTTACTCGTCAGGGGACACCGGGGAGCTGTTTTTT. Its protein is CASSYSSGDTGELFF.